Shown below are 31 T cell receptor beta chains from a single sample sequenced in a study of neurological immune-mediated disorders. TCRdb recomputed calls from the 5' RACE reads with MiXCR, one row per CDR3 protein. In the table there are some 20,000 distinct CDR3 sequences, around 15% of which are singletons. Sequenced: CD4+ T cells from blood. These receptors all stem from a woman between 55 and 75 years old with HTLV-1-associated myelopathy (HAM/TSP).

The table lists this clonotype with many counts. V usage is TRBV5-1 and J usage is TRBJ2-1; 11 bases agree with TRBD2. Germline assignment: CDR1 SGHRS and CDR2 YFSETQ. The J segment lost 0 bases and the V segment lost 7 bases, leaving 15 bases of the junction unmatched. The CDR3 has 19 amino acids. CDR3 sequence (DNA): TGCGCCAGCCGCGGCGGTAGCGGGGGGGCCATTAGCTCCTACAATGAGCAGTTCTTC. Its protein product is CASRGGSGGAISSYNEQFF.

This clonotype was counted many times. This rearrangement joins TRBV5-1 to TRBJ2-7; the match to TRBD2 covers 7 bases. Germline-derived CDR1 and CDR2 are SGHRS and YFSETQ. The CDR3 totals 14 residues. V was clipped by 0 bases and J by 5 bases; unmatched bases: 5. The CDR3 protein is CASSLAQGGHEQYF. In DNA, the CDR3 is TGCGCCAGCAGCTTGGCTCAGGGAGGGCACGAGCAGTACTTC.

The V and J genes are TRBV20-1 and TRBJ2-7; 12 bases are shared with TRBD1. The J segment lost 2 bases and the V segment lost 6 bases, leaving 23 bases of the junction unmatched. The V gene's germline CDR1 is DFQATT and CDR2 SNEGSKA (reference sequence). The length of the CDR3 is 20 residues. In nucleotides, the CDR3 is TGCAGTGCCTTAATCAATCCGGGACAGGGGGCGCAGGGAGCCCCCTACGAGCAGTACTTC. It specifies CSALINPGQGAQGAPYEQYF.

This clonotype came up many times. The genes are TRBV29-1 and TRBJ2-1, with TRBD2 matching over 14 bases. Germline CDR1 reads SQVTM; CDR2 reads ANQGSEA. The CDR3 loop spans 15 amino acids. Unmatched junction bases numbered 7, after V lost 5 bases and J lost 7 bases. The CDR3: CSVRTGTSGSNEQFF. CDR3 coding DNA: TGCAGCGTTCGTACCGGGACTAGCGGGAGTAATGAGCAGTTCTTC.

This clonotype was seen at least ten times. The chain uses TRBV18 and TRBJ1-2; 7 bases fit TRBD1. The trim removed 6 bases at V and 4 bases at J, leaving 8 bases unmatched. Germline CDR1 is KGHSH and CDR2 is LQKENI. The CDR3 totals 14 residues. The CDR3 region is CASSPVTGPYGYTF. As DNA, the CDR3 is TGTGCCAGCTCTCCAGTGACAGGGCCCTATGGCTACACCTTC.

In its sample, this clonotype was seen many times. The CDR3 is CASSLHNTEAFF. For the CDR3, the DNA is TGTGCCAGCAGCTTGCATAACACTGAAGCTTTCTTT. J is TRBJ1-1 and V is TRBV7-9; D ambiguous. The germline V gene has CDR1 SEHNR and CDR2 FQNEAQ (reference sequence). The CDR3 length is 12 residues. V shed 3 bases and J shed 2 bases, with 4 bases lying between them.

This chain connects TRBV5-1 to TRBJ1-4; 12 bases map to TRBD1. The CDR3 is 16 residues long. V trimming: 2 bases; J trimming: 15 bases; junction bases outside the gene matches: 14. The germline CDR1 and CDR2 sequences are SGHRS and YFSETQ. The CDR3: CASSFMGQGAGENMFF. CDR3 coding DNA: TGCGCCAGCAGCTTTATGGGACAGGGGGCTGGTGAAAACATGTTTTTT.

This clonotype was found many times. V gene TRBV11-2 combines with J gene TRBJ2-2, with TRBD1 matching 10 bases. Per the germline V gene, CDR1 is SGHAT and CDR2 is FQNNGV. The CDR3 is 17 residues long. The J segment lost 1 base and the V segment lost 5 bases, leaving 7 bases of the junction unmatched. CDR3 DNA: TGTGCCAGCAGCCGCCCCGGACAGGGGGGGAACACCGGGGAGCTGTTTTTT. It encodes CASSRPGQGGNTGELFF.

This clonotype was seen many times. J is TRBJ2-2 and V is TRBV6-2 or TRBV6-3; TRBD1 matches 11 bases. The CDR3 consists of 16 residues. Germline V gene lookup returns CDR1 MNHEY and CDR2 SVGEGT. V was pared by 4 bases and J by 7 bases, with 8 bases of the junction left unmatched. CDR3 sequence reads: CASSFQDRGLVGELFF. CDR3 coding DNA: TGTGCCAGCAGTTTTCAGGACAGGGGGCTGGTCGGGGAGCTGTTTTTT.

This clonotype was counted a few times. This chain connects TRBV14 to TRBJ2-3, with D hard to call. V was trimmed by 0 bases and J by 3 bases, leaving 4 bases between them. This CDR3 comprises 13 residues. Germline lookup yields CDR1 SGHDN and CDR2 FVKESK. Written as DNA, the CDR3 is TGTGCCAGCAGCCAAGATCCGACAGATACGCAGTATTTT. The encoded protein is CASSQDPTDTQYF.

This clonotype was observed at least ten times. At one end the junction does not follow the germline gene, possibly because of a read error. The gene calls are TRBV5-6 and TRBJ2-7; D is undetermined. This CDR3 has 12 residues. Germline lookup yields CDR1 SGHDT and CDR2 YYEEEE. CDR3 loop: CASSLGVGEWGF. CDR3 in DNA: TGTGCCAGCAGCTTGGGGGTCGGCGAATGGGGTTTC. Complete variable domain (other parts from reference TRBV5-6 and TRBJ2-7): DAGVTQSPTHLIKTRGQQVTLRCSPKSGHDTVSWYQQALGQGPQFIFQYYEEEERQRGNFPDRFSGHQFPNYSSELNVNALLLGDSALYLCASSLGVGEWGFGPGTRLTVT.

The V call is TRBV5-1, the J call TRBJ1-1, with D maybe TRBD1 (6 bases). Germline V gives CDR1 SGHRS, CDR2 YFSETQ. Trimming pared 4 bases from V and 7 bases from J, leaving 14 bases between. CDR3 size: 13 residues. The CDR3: CASSEQGGGEAFF. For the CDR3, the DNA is TGCGCCAGCAGCGAACAGGGAGGTGGTGAAGCTTTCTTT.

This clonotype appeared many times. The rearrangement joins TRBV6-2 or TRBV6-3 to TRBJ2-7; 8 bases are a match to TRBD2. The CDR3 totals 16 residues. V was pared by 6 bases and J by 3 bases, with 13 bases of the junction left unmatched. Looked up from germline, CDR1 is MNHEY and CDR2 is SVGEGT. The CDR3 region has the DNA TGTGCCAGCAGCACCACGCCGGGACTAGTCTTCTACGAGCAGTACTTC. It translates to CASSTTPGLVFYEQYF.

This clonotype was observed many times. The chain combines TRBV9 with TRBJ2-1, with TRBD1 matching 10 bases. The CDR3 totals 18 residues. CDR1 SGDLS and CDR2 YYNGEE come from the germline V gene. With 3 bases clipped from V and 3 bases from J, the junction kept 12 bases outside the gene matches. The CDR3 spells CASSAPNVRTGGYNEQFF. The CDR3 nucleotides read TGTGCCAGCAGCGCCCCGAATGTCCGGACAGGGGGCTACAATGAGCAGTTCTTC. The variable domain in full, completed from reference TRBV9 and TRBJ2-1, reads DSGVTQTPKHLITATGQRVTLRCSPRSGDLSVYWYQQSLDQGLQFLIQYYNGEERAKGNILERFSAQQFPDLHSELNLSSLELGDSALYFCASSAPNVRTGGYNEQFFGPGTRLTVL.

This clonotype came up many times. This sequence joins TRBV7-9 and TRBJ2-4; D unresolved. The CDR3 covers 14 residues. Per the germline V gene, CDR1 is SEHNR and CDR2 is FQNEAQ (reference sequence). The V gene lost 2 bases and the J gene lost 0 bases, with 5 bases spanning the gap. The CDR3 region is CASSLHGAKNIQYF. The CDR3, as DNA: TGTGCCAGCAGCTTACACGGAGCCAAAAACATTCAGTACTTC. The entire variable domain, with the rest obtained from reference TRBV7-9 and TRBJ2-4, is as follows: DTGVSQNPRHKITKRGQNVTFRCDPISEHNRLYWYRQTLGQGPEFLTYFQNEAQLEKSRLLSDRFSAERPKGSFSTLEIQRTEQGDSAMYLCASSLHGAKNIQYFGAGTRLSVL.

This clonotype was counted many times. The CDR3: CAISGGTGKETQYF. Here the CDR3 DNA reads TGTGCCATCAGTGGGGGGACGGGAAAAGAGACCCAGTACTTC. V gene TRBV10-3 combines with J gene TRBJ2-5; D tentatively fits TRBD1 or TRBD2 (5 bases each). This CDR3 spans 14 amino acids. Trimming stripped 4 bases from V and 3 bases from J, with 12 bases between. Per germline, CDR1 ENHRY and CDR2 SYGVKD.

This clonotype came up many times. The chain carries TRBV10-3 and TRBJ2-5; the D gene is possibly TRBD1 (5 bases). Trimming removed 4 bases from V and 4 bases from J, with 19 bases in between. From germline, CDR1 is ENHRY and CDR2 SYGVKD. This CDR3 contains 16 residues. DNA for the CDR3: TGTGCCATCAGTGTCCTACCGCAGGGAAGGGGAGAGACCCAGTACTTC. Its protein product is CAISVLPQGRGETQYF.

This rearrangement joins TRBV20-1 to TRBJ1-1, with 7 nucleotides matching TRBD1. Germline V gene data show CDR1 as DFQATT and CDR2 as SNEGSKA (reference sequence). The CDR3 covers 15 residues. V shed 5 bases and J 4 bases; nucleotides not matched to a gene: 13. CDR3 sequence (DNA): TGCAGTGCTTATAACAGGGGAGGTAGGAGCACTGAAGCTTTCTTT. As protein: CSAYNRGGRSTEAFF.

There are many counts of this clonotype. The CDR3 DNA follows: TGTGCCAGCAGCGTAGAGGTAGTCGGGGGCGACGAGCAGTACTTC. Its protein is CASSVEVVGGDEQYF. The rearrangement uses TRBV9 and TRBJ2-7; D possibly uses TRBD1 or TRBD2 (6 bases each). The CDR3 length is 15 residues. Germline V gene sequence: CDR1 SGDLS, CDR2 YYNGEE. The germline V and J ends were trimmed by 0 bases and 5 bases, with 15 bases remaining between them.

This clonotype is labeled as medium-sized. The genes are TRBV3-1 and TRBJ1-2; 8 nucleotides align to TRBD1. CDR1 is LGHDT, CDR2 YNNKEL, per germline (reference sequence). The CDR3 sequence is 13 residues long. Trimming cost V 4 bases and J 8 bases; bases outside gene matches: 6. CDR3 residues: CASSPISGGGYTF. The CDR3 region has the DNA TGTGCCAGCAGCCCGATTTCAGGGGGCGGCTACACCTTC.

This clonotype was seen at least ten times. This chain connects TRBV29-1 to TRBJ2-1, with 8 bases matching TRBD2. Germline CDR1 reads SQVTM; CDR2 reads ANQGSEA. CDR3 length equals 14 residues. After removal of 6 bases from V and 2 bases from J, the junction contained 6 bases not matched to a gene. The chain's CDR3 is CSVRGGDTYNEQFF. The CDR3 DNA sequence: TGCAGCGTCCGGGGGGGCGACACCTACAATGAGCAGTTCTTC.

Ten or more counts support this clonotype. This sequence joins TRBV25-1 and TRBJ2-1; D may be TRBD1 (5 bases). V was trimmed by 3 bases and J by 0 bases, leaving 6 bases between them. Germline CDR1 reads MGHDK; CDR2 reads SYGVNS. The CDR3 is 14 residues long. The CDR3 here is CASSEQGSYNEQFF. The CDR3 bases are TGTGCCAGCAGTGAGCAGGGCTCCTACAATGAGCAGTTCTTC.

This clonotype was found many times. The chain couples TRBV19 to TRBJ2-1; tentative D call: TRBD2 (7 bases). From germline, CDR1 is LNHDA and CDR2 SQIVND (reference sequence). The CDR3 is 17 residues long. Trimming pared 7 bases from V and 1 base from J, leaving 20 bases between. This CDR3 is CASTDHGGQRSYNEQFF. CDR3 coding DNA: TGTGCCAGTACAGACCACGGGGGGCAGAGGTCCTACAATGAGCAGTTCTTC. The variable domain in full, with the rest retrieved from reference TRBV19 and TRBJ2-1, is DGGITQSPKYLFRKEGQNVTLSCEQNLNHDAMYWYRQDPGQGLRLIYYSQIVNDFQKGDIAEGYSVSREKKESFPLTVTSAQKNPTAFYLCASTDHGGQRSYNEQFFGPGTRLTVL.

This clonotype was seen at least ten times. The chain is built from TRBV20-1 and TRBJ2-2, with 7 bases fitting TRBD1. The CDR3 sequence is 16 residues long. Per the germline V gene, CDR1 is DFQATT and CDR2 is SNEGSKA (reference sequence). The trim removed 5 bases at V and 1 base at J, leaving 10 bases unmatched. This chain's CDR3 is CSAPDKNRGNTGELFF. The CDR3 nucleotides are TGCAGTGCTCCTGATAAAAACAGGGGGAACACCGGGGAGCTGTTTTTT.

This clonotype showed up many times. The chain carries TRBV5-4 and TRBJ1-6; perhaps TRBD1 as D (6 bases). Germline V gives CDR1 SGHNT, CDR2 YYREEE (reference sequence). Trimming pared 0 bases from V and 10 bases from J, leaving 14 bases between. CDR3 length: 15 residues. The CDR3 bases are TGTGCCAGCAGCTTGGGATACAGGGAGGGCTCACCCCTCCACTTT. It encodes CASSLGYREGSPLHF.

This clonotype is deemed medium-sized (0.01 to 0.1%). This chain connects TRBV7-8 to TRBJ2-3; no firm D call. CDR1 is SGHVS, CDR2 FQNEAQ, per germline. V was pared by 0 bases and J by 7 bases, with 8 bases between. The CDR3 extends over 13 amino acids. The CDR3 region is CASSLAAAYTQYF. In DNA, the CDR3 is TGTGCCAGCAGCTTAGCGGCAGCTTATACGCAGTATTTT.

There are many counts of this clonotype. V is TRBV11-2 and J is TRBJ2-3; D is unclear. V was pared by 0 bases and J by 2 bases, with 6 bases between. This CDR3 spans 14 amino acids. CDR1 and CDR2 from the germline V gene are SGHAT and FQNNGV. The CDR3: CASSLDLITDTQYF. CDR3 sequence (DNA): TGTGCCAGCAGCTTAGATCTGATCACAGATACGCAGTATTTT.

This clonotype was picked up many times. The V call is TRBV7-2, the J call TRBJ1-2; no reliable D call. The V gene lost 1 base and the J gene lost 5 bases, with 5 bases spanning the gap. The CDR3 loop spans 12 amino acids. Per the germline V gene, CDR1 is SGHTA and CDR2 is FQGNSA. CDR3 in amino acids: CASSLVTYGYTF. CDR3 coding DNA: TGTGCCAGCAGCTTAGTTACGTATGGCTACACCTTC.

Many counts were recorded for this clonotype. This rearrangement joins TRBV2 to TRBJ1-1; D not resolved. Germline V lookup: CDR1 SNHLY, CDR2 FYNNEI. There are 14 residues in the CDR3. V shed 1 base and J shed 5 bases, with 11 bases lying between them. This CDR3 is CASSEGTARTEAFF. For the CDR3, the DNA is TGTGCCAGCAGTGAAGGGACGGCACGGACTGAAGCTTTCTTT. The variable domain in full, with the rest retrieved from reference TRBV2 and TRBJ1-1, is EPEVTQTPSHQVTQMGQEVILRCVPISNHLYFYWYRQILGQKVEFLVSFYNNEISEKSEIFDDQFSVERPDGSNFTLKIRSTKLEDSAMYFCASSEGTARTEAFFGQGTRLTVV.

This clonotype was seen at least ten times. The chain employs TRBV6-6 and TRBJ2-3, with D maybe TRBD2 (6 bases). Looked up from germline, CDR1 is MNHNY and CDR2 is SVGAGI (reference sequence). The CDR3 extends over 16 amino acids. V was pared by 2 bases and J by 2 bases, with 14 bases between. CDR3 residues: CASSYRAGSNTDTQYF. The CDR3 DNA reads TGTGCCAGCAGTTACAGAGCGGGCTCTAACACAGATACGCAGTATTTT.

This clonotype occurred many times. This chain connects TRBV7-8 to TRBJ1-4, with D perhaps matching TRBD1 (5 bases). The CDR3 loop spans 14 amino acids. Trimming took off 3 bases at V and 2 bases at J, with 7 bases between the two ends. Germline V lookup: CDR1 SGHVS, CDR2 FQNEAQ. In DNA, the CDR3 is TGTGCCAGCAGCTTGGGGGGGACTAATGAAAAACTGTTTTTT. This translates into CASSLGGTNEKLFF.